A single sample gave rise to the 3 T cell receptor beta chains below, sequenced in a study of CD8 T cells in ankylosing spondylitis. Study-level points and caveats: Several highly homologous variants made up a TCR beta motif, and this motif appeared characteristic of ankylosing spondylitis blood.

TCRdb used MiXCR to reprocess the 5' RACE reads, holding one entry per CDR3 protein. The sample lists under 850,000 distinct CDR3 sequences; around 20% were seen once. These receptors are not linked to any known antigen. The sequencing sample was made of blood, either unsorted or a sorted T cell fraction (not recorded which). The receptors derive from a male donor with ankylosing spondylitis.

This clonotype was counted a few times. The chain joins TRBV27 to TRBJ2-2; no clear D. The CDR3 is 14 residues long. Germline values: CDR1 MNHEY, CDR2 SMNVEV (reference sequence). Trimming stripped 2 bases from V and 6 bases from J, with 10 bases between. The CDR3 protein is CASSLSLKPGELFF. For the CDR3, the DNA is TGTGCCAGCAGTTTAAGCTTAAAGCCCGGGGAGCTGTTTTTT.

This chain links TRBV12-3 or TRBV12-4 with TRBJ2-1; 7 nucleotides match TRBD1. After removal of 5 bases from V and 0 bases from J, the junction contained 4 bases not matched to a gene. The CDR3 is made up of 15 amino acids. The CDR3, as DNA: TGTGCCAGCAGTCGGCCAGGGGGCTCCTACAATGAGCAGTTCTTC. Its translation is CASSRPGGSYNEQFF.

The sample holds many counts of this clonotype. The chain recombines TRBV5-1 with TRBJ2-1; possible D gene TRBD2, 5 bases. With 4 bases removed from V and 1 base from J, the gap between germline ends came to 9 bases. CDR3 length equals 14 residues. The V gene's germline CDR1 is SGHRS and CDR2 YFSETQ. DNA for the CDR3: TGCGCCAGCAGCAGAGGGCAGTCCTACAATGAGCAGTTCTTC. Amino acid sequence: CASSRGQSYNEQFF.